Below, 32 T cell receptor beta chains from the same sample are listed, as sequenced in a study of blood T cell repertoires in COVID-19. Method: immunoSEQ multiplex PCR; TCRdb's copy keeps in-frame clones and lacks some. Of roughly 180,000 clones in the sample, around four fifths were seen once. Specimen: PBMCs or T cells enriched from blood (not recorded which). These receptors came from a woman aged 45-65 years in a cohort exposed to, infected with or recovered from COVID-19 (not recorded which).

This chain joins TRBV18 and TRBJ2-1; a possible D gene is TRBD2 (6 bases). CDR1 KGHSH and CDR2 LQKENI come from the germline V gene. The length of the CDR3 is 15 residues. Between the trimmed V and J ends, which lost 3 bases and 3 bases, there was a span of 12 bases. CDR3 loop: CASSPNLGLYNEQFF. The CDR3 DNA reads as TGTGCCAGCTCACCTAACCTGGGACTCTACAATGAGCAGTTCTTC.

The V and J genes are TRBV24-1 and TRBJ1-5, with 7 bases aligning to TRBD1. V lost 8 bases and J lost 2; bases outside the gene matches: 26. From germline, CDR1 is KGHDR and CDR2 SFDVKD. The CDR3 loop spans 21 amino acids. The CDR3 loop reads CATKRCPPTGRGETGNQPQHF. CDR3 bases: TGTGCCACCAAACGCTGCCCCCCGACAGGGAGAGGTGAAACTGGCAATCAGCCCCAGCATTTT.

This clone was recorded a few times. The V and J genes are TRBV28 and TRBJ1-6; D is perhaps TRBD1 (6 bases). CDR1 is MDHEN, CDR2 SYDVKM, per germline. This CDR3 spans 16 amino acids. Trimming took 0 bases from V and 8 from J, leaving 14 bases between them. The CDR3 is CASSLWTGSGDSPLHF. The CDR3 coding sequence is TGTGCCAGCAGTTTATGGACAGGCTCCGGGGATTCACCCCTCCACTTT.

The chain recombines TRBV19 with TRBJ2-5; 8 bases align to TRBD2. The CDR3 extends over 14 amino acids. Germline CDR1 LNHDA, CDR2 SQIVND (reference sequence). V dropped 5 bases and J dropped 2; count of bases not matched to a gene: 4. The CDR3 sequence is CASSLREGQETQYF. CDR3 nucleotide sequence: TGTGCCAGTAGTCTCCGGGAGGGACAAGAGACCCAGTACTTC.

V gene TRBV19 combines with J gene TRBJ1-5, with 10 bases identical to TRBD1. Germline lookup yields CDR1 LNHDA and CDR2 SQIVND (reference sequence). J lost 4 bases, V lost 7 bases, and 4 bases had no gene match. The CDR3 is made up of 14 amino acids. CDR3 protein: CASNMGQGNQPQHF. CDR3 in DNA: TGTGCCAGTAATATGGGACAGGGGAATCAGCCCCAGCATTTT.

The chain couples TRBV5-1 to TRBJ2-1; 8 positions match TRBD2. The germline CDR1 and CDR2 sequences are SGHRS and YFSETQ. CDR3 length equals 18 residues. V lost 0 bases to trimming and J lost 4 bases; unmatched junction nucleotides: 12. CDR3 in amino acids: CASSLASQAGASYNEQFF. DNA of the CDR3: TGCGCCAGCAGCTTGGCTTCCCAAGCGGGGGCCTCTTACAATGAGCAGTTCTTC.

The V and J genes are TRBV19 and TRBJ1-5; 11 nucleotides match TRBD1. The CDR3 runs 16 residues. Germline V gene sequence: CDR1 LNHDA, CDR2 SQIVND (reference sequence). Trimming at V came to 7 bases and at J to 7 bases, leaving 12 bases not matched to a gene. In DNA form, the CDR3 reads TGTGCCAGTATCGAAAAGGACAGGGGGCAAGGGCAGCCCCAGCATTTT. Translating gives CASIEKDRGQGQPQHF.

The chain joins TRBV11-2 to TRBJ2-3; tentative D call: TRBD2 (6 bases). Germline V gene lookup returns CDR1 SGHAT and CDR2 FQNNGV. Trimming took 1 base from V and 5 from J, leaving 10 bases between them. The CDR3 is 14 residues long. The chain's CDR3 is CASSLGHGGDTQYF. CDR3 DNA: TGTGCCAGCAGCTTAGGCCACGGGGGAGATACGCAGTATTTT.

This clone was counted only a few times. The CDR3 protein is CASSQAGGGTGEQFF. In DNA, the CDR3 is TGCGCCAGCAGCCAAGCTGGCGGGGGGACTGGTGAGCAGTTCTTC. The chain is built from TRBV4-3 and TRBJ2-1; 8 nucleotides line up with TRBD2. Germline-derived CDR1 and CDR2 are LGHNA and YSLEER. The V segment lost 1 base and the J segment 9 bases; nucleotides outside the gene matches: 8. CDR3 length: 15 amino acids.

V is TRBV18 and J is TRBJ2-3; the D gene is possibly TRBD1 (5 bases). The CDR3 runs 14 residues. Trimming took off 2 bases at V and 2 bases at J, with 8 bases between the two ends. Germline loops: CDR1 KGHSH, CDR2 LQKENI. In DNA form, the CDR3 reads TGTGCCAGCTCACCAGGACAAGCCACAGATACGCAGTATTTT. Translation gives CASSPGQATDTQYF.

CDR3 nucleotides: TGTGCCAGCAGTTTATCTGGCTCTAATGAAAAACTGTTTTTT. Translation gives CASSLSGSNEKLFF. The gene calls are TRBV28 and TRBJ1-4; D is ambiguous. The CDR3 totals 14 residues. Germline loops: CDR1 MDHEN, CDR2 SYDVKM. V was pared by 1 base and J by 3 bases, with 6 bases between. Using reference TRBV28 and TRBJ1-4 for the parts outside the CDR3, the full variable domain is DVKVTQSSRYLVKRTGEKVFLECVQDMDHENMFWYRQDPGLGLRLIYFSYDVKMKEKGDIPEGYSVSREKKERFSLILESASTNQTSMYLCASSLSGSNEKLFFGSGTQLSVL.

The J gene is TRBJ2-3, the V gene TRBV7-9; D might be TRBD1 (5 bases). The CDR3 length is 16 residues. Between the trimmed V and J ends, which lost 2 bases and 11 bases, there was a span of 23 bases. Germline V gene lookup returns CDR1 SEHNR and CDR2 FQNEAQ (reference sequence). Here the CDR3 reads CASSLQRVGREMLQYF. In nucleotides, the CDR3 is TGTGCCAGCAGCTTACAAAGGGTGGGCAGGGAAATGTTGCAGTATTTT.

V usage is TRBV30 and J usage is TRBJ2-5; 7 bases fit TRBD2. The V and J ends lost 4 bases and 4 bases, in that order; junction bases with no gene match: 3. The CDR3 loop spans 12 amino acids. Germline V lookup: CDR1 GTSNPN, CDR2 SVGIG (reference sequence). CDR3 protein: CAWTSGGETQYF. CDR3 nucleotides: TGTGCCTGGACCTCGGGGGGAGAGACCCAGTACTTC.

The genes are TRBV28 and TRBJ1-4, with 7 bases matching TRBD1. The CDR3 consists of 15 residues. Trimming removed 1 base from V and 4 bases from J; junction bases left unmatched: 3. Germline V gives CDR1 MDHEN, CDR2 SYDVKM. The CDR3 region is CASSLSRGINEKLFF. The CDR3 nucleotides are TGTGCCAGCAGTTTATCCAGGGGGATTAATGAAAAACTGTTTTTT.

The J gene is TRBJ2-7, the V gene TRBV9; TRBD1 aligns across 8 bases. Germline lookup yields CDR1 SGDLS and CDR2 YYNGEE. This CDR3 region has 13 residues. The junction had 1 base not matched to a gene; V was cut back by 3 bases and J by 2 bases. The CDR3 sequence: CASSAGQAYEQYF. The CDR3 DNA sequence: TGTGCCAGCAGCGCGGGACAGGCCTACGAGCAGTACTTC.

The V gene is TRBV7-2, the J gene TRBJ2-1; 9 nucleotides line up with TRBD2. Looked up from germline, CDR1 is SGHTA and CDR2 is FQGNSA. V dropped 4 bases and J dropped 1; count of bases not matched to a gene: 5. The CDR3 is 16 amino acids. The CDR3: CASSSSGAFSYNEQFF. CDR3 bases: TGTGCCAGCAGCTCTAGCGGGGCTTTTTCCTACAATGAGCAGTTCTTC.

Remarks on this clone: The junction departs from germline at one end; a sequencing error may be responsible. This chain links TRBV7-8 with TRBJ2-5; TRBD1 matches 10 bases. Germline assignment: CDR1 SGHVS and CDR2 FQNEAQ. The CDR3 consists of 14 residues. This chain's CDR3 is CASQSWTGGSNSDF. The CDR3 DNA sequence: TGTGCCAGCCAAAGTTGGACAGGGGGGTCCAATTCGGACTTC.

The chain uses TRBV3-1 (or the pseudogene TRBV3-2) and TRBJ1-1, with 9 bases identical to TRBD1. Germline CDR1 reads LGHDT; CDR2 reads YNNKEL (reference sequence). The junction had 1 base not matched to a gene; V was cut back by 1 base and J by 4 bases. This CDR3 spans 14 amino acids. The CDR3, as DNA: TGTGCCAGCAGCCAAGGGACAGGGGTCACTGAAGCTTTCTTT. Protein product: CASSQGTGVTEAFF.

The chain joins TRBV5-1 to TRBJ2-2; 7 bases line up with TRBD2. This CDR3 contains 17 residues. J was trimmed by 3 bases and V by 7 bases; bases with no gene match: 15. The germline V gene encodes CDR1 SGHRS and CDR2 YFSETQ. Written as DNA, the CDR3 is TGCGCCAGCTCGCCTAAATTCACTAGCGACTACACCGGGGAGCTGTTTTTT. Amino acid sequence: CASSPKFTSDYTGELFF. Filled out from reference TRBV5-1 and TRBJ2-2, the complete variable domain reads KAGVTQTPRYLIKTRGQQVTLSCSPISGHRSVSWYQQTPGQGLQFLFEYFSETQRNKGNFPGRFSGRQFSNSRSEMNVSTLELGDSALYLCASSPKFTSDYTGELFFGEGSRLTVL.

The V and J genes are TRBV5-4 and TRBJ1-1; a weak D match, TRBD1 (6 bases). The CDR3 is 13 residues long. Trimming stripped 6 bases from V and 5 bases from J, with 14 bases between. CDR1 and CDR2 (germline): SGHNT, YYREEE (reference sequence). CDR3 coding DNA: TGTGCCAGCAAGCAGGGGCGAAGTACTGAAGCTTTCTTT. It specifies CASKQGRSTEAFF.

The V and J genes are TRBV28 and TRBJ2-1; a weak D match, TRBD2 (5 bases). With 5 bases removed from V and 4 bases from J, the gap between germline ends came to 27 bases. CDR3 length: 19 residues. In germline, CDR1 is MDHEN, CDR2 SYDVKM. In DNA, the CDR3 is TGTGCCAGCAGTCCAGCACGATATCCGGGCCCTACGGGGTACAATGAGCAGTTCTTC. Its translation: CASSPARYPGPTGYNEQFF.

The V call is TRBV25-1, the J call TRBJ2-1; 9 bases match TRBD1. Germline-derived CDR1 and CDR2 are MGHDK and SYGVNS. CDR3 length: 15 residues. J gave up 1 base and V 3 bases, and 1 base lay outside the gene matches. The CDR3 bases are TGTGCCAGCAGTGATGGGACAGGGTCCTACAATGAGCAGTTCTTC. It yields the protein CASSDGTGSYNEQFF.

The rearrangement uses TRBV2 and TRBJ2-7, with a possible D match to TRBD2 (5 bases). The germline CDR1 and CDR2 sequences are SNHLY and FYNNEI. The CDR3 has 16 residues. V was pared by 1 base and J by 4 bases, with 17 bases between. CDR3 sequence reads: CASSEGEADLSYEQYF. The CDR3 DNA reads as TGTGCCAGCAGTGAAGGTGAAGCGGACCTTTCATACGAGCAGTACTTC.

The V and J genes are TRBV11-3 and TRBJ1-5; no clear D. Germline V gene sequence: CDR1 SGHNT, CDR2 YENEEA. V gave up 1 base and J gave up 1 base, with 17 bases separating them. CDR3 length equals 18 residues. CDR3 DNA sequence: TGTGCCAGCAGCTTAGGGGCCAAGCGGTCATCCAGCAATCAGCCCCAGCATTTT. Translated, it gives CASSLGAKRSSSNQPQHF.

This chain connects TRBV19 to TRBJ1-1, with 8 bases aligning to TRBD1. V shed 5 bases, J shed 5 bases, and the junction held 7 bases outside the gene matches. This CDR3 comprises 14 residues. The V gene's germline CDR1 is LNHDA and CDR2 SQIVND (reference sequence). CDR3: CASSAGGAGTEAFF. The CDR3 DNA reads TGTGCCAGTAGTGCAGGGGGCGCCGGGACTGAAGCTTTCTTT.

This sequence joins TRBV7-2 and TRBJ2-5, with 9 bases fitting TRBD2. This CDR3 contains 16 residues. With 8 bases clipped from V and 4 bases from J, the junction kept 14 bases outside the gene matches. Germline V gene sequence: CDR1 SGHTA, CDR2 FQGNSA. This chain's CDR3 is CASHSSSGGKSETQYF. The CDR3 nucleotides are TGTGCCAGCCACTCATCGAGCGGGGGGAAATCAGAGACCCAGTACTTC.

CDR3 loop: CASSPRQGSQPQHF. CDR3 DNA: TGTGCCAGCAGCCCCCGGCAGGGAAGCCAGCCCCAGCATTTT. The rearrangement joins TRBV3-1 (or the pseudogene TRBV3-2) to TRBJ1-5; D may be TRBD1 (5 bases). CDR1 LGHDT and CDR2 YNNKEL come from the germline V gene (reference sequence). CDR3 length: 14 amino acids. Trimming shortened V by 4 bases and J by 7 bases, and 14 bases separated the two germline ends.

The count of this clone is one. This chain connects TRBV6-5 to TRBJ2-6, with D possibly matching TRBD2 (5 bases). Germline CDR1 and CDR2: MNHEY and SVGAGI. The CDR3 consists of 15 residues. V shed 6 bases and J shed 2 bases, with 11 bases lying between them. As DNA, the CDR3 is TGTGCCAGCAGCGCCCGGACTGCTGGGGCCAACGTCCTGACTTTC. This gives the protein CASSARTAGANVLTF.

This chain joins TRBV30 and TRBJ2-1, with a tentative D call TRBD2 (6 bases). Germline-derived CDR1 and CDR2 are GTSNPN and SVGIG (reference sequence). The CDR3 spans 13 residues. V was shortened by 1 base and J by 4 bases, with 8 bases between the two germline ends. CDR3 bases: TGTGCCTGGAGTGGCGGGACTTACAATGAGCAGTTCTTC. It yields the protein CAWSGGTYNEQFF.

The chain carries TRBV28 and TRBJ1-5; TRBD1 is a possible D gene (6 bases). Trimming pared 7 bases from V and 2 bases from J, leaving 12 bases between. Germline CDR1 is MDHEN and CDR2 is SYDVKM. The CDR3 length is 14 residues. For the CDR3, the DNA is TGTGCCAGCACCAACAGGGCGCGCAATCAGCCCCAGCATTTT. As protein: CASTNRARNQPQHF.

This clone appeared a few times. The V call is TRBV28, the J call TRBJ1-5; 9 bases map to TRBD1. V gave up 9 bases and J gave up 4 bases; unmatched junction bases: 1. Germline V CDR1 and CDR2: MDHEN, SYDVKM. The CDR3 loop spans 12 amino acids. The CDR3 bases are TGTGCCAGTGGGACAGGGAATCAGCCCCAGCATTTT. Its translation is CASGTGNQPQHF.

The chain joins TRBV4-2 to TRBJ1-1, with D possibly TRBD1 on 6 matching bases. Germline loops: CDR1 LGHNA, CDR2 YNFKEQ. Trimming left V 1 base short and J 2 bases short, with 11 bases between. This CDR3 comprises 15 residues. The CDR3 here is CASSQVAGTNTEAFF. CDR3 nucleotide sequence: TGTGCCAGCAGCCAAGTAGCCGGGACAAACACTGAAGCTTTCTTT.